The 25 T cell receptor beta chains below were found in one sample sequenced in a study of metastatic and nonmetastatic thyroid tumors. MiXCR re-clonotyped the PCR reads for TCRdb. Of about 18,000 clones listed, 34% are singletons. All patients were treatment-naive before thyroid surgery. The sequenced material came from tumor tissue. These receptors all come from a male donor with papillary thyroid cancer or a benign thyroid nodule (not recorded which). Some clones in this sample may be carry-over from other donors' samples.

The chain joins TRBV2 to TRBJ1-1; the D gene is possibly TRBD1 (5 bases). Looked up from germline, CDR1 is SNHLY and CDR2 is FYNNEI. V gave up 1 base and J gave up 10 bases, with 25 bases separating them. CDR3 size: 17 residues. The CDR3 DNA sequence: TGTGCCAGCAGTGAAGTGGGGTGGGGGAAGCAGGGCCTGAGAGCTTTCTTT. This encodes CASSEVGWGKQGLRAFF.

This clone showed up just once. CDR3 DNA sequence: TGCAGTGCTAGTTTGGAGTTGGATGAGCAGTTCTTC. Translated: CSASLELDEQFF. The J gene is TRBJ2-1, the V gene TRBV20-1; no clear D gene. The CDR3 contains 12 residues. Germline V gene lookup returns CDR1 DFQATT and CDR2 SNEGSKA (reference sequence). Trimming removed 3 bases from V and 8 bases from J, with 11 bases in between.

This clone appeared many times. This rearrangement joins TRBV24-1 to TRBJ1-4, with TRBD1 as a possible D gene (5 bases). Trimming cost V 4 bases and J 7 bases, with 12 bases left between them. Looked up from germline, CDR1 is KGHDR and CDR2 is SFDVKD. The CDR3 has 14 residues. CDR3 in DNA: TGTGCCACCAGTGACGTCCGGGGGGGTGAAAAACTGTTTTTT. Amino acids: CATSDVRGGEKLFF.

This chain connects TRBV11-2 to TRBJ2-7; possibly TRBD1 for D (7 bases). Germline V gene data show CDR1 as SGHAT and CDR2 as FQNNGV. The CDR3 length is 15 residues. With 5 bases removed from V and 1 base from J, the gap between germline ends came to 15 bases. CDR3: CASSLGGTASYEQYF. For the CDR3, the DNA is TGTGCCAGCAGCCTAGGCGGGACAGCGTCCTACGAGCAGTACTTC.

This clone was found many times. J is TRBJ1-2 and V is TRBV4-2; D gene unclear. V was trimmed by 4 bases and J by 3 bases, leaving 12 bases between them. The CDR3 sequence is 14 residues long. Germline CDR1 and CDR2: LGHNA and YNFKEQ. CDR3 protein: CASSPLGVDYGYTF. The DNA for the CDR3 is TGTGCCAGCAGCCCCCTCGGGGTCGACTATGGCTACACCTTC.

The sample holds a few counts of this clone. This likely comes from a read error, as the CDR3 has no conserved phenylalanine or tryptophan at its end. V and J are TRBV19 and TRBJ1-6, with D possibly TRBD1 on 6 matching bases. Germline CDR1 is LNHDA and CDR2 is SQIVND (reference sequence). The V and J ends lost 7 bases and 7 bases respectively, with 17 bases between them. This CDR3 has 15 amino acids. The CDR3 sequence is CASINREVRNSPLHS. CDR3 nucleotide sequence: TGTGCCAGTATTAACAGGGAGGTCAGGAATTCACCCCTCCACTCT.

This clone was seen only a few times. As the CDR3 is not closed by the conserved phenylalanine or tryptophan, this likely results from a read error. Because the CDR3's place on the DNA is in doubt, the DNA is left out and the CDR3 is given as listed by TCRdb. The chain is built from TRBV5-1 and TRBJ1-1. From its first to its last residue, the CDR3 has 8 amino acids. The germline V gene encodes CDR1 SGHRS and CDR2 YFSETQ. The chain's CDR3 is CASSLYFL.

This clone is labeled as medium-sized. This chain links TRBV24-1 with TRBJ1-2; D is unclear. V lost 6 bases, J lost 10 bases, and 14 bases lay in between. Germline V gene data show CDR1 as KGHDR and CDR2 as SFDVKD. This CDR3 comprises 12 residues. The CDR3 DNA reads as TGTGCCACCAGTAGAGGAACTAATGACTACACCTTC. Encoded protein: CATSRGTNDYTF.

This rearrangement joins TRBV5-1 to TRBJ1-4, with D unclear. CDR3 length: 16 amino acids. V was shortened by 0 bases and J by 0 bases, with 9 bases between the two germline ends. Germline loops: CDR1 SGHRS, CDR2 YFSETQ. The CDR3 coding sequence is TGCGCCAGCAGCTTGGGAGATCGAACAACTAATGAAAAACTGTTTTTT. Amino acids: CASSLGDRTTNEKLFF.

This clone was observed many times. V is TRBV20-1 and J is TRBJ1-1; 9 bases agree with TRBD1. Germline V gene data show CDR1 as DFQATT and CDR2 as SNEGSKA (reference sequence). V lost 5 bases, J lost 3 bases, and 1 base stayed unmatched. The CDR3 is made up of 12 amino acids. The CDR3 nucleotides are TGCAGTGCTCGGACAGGGGACACTGAAGCTTTCTTT. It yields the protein CSARTGDTEAFF.

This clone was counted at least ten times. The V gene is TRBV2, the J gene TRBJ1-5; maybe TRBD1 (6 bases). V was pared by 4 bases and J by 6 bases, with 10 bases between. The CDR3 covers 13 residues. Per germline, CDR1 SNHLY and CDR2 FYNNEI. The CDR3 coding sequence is TGTGCCAGCAGTGCACAGGGAGGTCAGCCCCAGCATTTT. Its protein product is CASSAQGGQPQHF.

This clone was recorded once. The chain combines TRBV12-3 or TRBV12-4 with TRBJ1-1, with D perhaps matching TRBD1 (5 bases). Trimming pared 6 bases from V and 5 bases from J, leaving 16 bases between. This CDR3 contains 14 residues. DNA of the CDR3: TGTGCCAGCAGCCCAACCGGGACGGCTACTGAAGCTTTCTTT. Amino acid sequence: CASSPTGTATEAFF.

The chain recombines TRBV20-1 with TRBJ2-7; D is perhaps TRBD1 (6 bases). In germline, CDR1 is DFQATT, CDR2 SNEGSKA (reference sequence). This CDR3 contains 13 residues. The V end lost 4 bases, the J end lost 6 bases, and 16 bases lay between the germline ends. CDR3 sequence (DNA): TGCAGTGCTACCCGACAGGCTACCTCCGAGCAGTACTTC. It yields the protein CSATRQATSEQYF.

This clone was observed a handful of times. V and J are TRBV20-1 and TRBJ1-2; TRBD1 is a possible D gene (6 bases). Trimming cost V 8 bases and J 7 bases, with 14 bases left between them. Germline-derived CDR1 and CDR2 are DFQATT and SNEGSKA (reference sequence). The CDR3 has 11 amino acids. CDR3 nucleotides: TGCAGTTTCACAGGGAATCTTGGCTACACCTTC. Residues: CSFTGNLGYTF.

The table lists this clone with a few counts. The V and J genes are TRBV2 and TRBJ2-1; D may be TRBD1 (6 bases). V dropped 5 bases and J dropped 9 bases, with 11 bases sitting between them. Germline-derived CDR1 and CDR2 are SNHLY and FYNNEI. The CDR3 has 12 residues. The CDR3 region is CASSSRGGEQFF. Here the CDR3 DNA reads TGTGCCAGCAGTTCGAGAGGGGGTGAGCAGTTCTTC.

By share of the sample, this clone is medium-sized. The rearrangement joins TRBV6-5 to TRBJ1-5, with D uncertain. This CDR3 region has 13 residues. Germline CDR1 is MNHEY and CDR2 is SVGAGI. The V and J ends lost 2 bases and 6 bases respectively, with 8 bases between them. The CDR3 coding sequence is TGTGCCAGCAGTTACCTGGGAGTTCAGCCCCAGCATTTT. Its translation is CASSYLGVQPQHF.

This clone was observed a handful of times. The CDR3 DNA is TGTGCCACCGGTGCGGGAGGGGTTTACGAGCAGTACTTC. Protein product: CATGAGGVYEQYF. The rearrangement links TRBV6-1 to TRBJ2-7, with 9 bases fitting TRBD2. CDR1 and CDR2 (germline): MNHNS, SASEGT. The CDR3 is made up of 13 amino acids. Trimming removed 10 bases from V and 4 bases from J; junction bases left unmatched: 8.

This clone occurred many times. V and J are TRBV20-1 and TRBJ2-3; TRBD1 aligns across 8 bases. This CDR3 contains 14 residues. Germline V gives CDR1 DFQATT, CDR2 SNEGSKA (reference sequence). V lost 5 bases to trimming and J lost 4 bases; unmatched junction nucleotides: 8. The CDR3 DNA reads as TGCAGTGCTGGTCCGAAGACAGGGGCAGATACGCAGTATTTT. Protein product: CSAGPKTGADTQYF.

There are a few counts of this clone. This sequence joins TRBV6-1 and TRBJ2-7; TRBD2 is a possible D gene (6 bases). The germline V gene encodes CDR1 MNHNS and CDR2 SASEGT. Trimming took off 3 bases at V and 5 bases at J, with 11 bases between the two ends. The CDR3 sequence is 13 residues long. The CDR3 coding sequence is TGTGCCAGCAGTGACGGGAGTGGGGACGAGCAGTACTTC. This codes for CASSDGSGDEQYF.

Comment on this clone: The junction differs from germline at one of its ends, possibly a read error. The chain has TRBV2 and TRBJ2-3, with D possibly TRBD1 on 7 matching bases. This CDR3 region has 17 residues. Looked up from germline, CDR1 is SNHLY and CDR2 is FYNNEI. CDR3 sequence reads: CPSSGGQGDCSTDTQYF. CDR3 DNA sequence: TGTCCCAGCAGTGGGGGGCAGGGGGATTGTAGCACAGATACGCAGTATTTT.

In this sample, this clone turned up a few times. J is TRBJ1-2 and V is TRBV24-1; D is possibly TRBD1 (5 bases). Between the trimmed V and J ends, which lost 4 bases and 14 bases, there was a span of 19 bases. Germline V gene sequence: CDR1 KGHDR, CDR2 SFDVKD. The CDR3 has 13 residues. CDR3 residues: CATSEFSTRDMTF. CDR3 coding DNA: TGTGCCACCAGTGAGTTTTCTACCAGGGATATGACCTTC.

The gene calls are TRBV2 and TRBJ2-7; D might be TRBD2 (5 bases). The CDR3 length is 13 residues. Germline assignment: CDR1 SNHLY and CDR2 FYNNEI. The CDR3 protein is CARDYEGSYVQDV. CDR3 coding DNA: TGTGCCAGAGACTACGAAGGCTCCTACGTGCAGGACGTC.

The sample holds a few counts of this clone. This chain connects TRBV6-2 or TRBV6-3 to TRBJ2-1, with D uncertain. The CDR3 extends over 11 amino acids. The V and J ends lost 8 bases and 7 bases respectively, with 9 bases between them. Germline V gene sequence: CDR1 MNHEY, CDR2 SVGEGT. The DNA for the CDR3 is TGTGCCAGCGGCTACGTAAATGAGCAGTTCTTC. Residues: CASGYVNEQFF.

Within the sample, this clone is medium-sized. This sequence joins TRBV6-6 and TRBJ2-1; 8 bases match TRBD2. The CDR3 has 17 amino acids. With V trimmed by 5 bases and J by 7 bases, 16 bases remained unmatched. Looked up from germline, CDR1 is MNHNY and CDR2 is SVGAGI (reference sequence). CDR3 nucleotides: TGTGCCAGCAGTCACCGCCGGCACGGGAGGGCCAGTAATGAGCAGTTCTTC. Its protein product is CASSHRRHGRASNEQFF.

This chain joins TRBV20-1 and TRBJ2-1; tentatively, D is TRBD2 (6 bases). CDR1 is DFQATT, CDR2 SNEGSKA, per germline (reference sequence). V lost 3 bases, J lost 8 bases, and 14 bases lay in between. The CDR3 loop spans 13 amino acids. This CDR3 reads CSASRLGEDEQFF. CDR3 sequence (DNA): TGCAGTGCTAGTCGCCTGGGGGAGGATGAGCAGTTCTTC.